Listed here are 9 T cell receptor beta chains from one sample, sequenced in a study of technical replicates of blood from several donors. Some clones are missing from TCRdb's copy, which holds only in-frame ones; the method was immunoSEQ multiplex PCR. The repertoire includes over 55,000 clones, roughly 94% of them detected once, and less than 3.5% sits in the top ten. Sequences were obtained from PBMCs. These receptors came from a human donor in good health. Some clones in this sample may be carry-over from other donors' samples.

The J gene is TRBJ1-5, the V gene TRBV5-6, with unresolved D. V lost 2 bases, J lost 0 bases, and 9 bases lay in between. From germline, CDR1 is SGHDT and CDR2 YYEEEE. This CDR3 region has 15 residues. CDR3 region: CASSFGRYSNQPQHF. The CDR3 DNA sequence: TGTGCCAGCAGCTTTGGTAGATATAGCAATCAGCCCCAGCATTTT.

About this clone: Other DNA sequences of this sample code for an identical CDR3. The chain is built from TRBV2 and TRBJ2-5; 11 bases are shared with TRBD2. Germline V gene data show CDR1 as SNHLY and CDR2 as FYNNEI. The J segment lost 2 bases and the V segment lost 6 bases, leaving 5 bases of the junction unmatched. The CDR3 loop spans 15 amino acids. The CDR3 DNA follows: TGTGCCAGCAGCCTGAGACTAGCGGGACAAGAGACCCAGTACTTC. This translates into CASSLRLAGQETQYF.

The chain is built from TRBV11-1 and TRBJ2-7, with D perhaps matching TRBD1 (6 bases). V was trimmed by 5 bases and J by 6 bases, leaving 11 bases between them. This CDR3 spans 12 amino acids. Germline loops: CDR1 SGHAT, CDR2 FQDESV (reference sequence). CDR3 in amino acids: CASSGDRSEQYF. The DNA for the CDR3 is TGTGCCAGCAGCGGAGACAGGTCCGAGCAGTACTTC.

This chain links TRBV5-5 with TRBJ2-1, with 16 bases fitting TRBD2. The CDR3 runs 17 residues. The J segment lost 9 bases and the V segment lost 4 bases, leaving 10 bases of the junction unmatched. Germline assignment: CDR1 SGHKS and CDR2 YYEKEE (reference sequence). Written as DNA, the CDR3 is TGTGCCAGCAGCCCACCGGGACTAGCGGGAGGGCCTTTTGAGCAGTTCTTC. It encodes CASSPPGLAGGPFEQFF.

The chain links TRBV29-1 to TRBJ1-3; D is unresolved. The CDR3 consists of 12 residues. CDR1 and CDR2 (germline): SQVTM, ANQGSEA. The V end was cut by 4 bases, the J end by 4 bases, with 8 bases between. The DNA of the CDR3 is TGCAGCGTTGTTAGCGCAGGAAACACCATATATTTT. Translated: CSVVSAGNTIYF.

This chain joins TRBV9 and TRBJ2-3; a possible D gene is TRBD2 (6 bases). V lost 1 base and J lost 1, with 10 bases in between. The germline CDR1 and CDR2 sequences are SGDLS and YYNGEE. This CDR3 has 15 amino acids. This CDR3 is CASSVTSGGTDTQYF. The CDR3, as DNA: TGTGCCAGCAGCGTAACCTCGGGGGGCACAGATACGCAGTATTTT. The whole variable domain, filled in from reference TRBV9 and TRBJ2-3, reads DSGVTQTPKHLITATGQRVTLRCSPRSGDLSVYWYQQSLDQGLQFLIQYYNGEERAKGNILERFSAQQFPDLHSELNLSSLELGDSALYFCASSVTSGGTDTQYFGPGTRLTVL.

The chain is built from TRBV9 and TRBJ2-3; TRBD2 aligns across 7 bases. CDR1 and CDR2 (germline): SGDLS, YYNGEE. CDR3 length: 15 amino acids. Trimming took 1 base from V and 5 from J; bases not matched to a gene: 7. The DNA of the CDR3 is TGTGCCAGCAGCGTATCGGCGGGAGTTATAGATACGCAGTATTTT. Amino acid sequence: CASSVSAGVIDTQYF.

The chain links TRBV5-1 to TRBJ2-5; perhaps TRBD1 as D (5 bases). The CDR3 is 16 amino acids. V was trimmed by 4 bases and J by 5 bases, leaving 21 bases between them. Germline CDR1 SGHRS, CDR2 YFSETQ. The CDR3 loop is CASSRPDVGARETQYF. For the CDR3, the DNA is TGCGCCAGCAGCCGCCCGGACGTAGGGGCTAGGGAGACCCAGTACTTC.

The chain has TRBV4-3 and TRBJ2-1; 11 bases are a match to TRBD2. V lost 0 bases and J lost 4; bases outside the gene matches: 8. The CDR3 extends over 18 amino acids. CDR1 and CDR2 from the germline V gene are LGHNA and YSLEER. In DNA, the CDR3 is TGCGCCAGCAGCCAAGATTGGCGCAGGACTAGCGGGTACAATGAGCAGTTCTTC. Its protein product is CASSQDWRRTSGYNEQFF.